Below, 10 T cell receptor beta chains from the same sample are listed, as sequenced in a study of blood T cells in healthy people across ages. PCR was performed a second time for roughly 7 to 12 cycles using a sample-barcoded 5' primer and a J-beta primer mix. One entry per CDR3 protein, called by TCRdb with MiXCR from the 5' RACE reads. The repertoire holds 1.4 million or so distinct CDR3 sequences, under 55% seen once, with around 4% in the top ten. Material: blood. Receptor source: a woman between 18 and 30 years old in good health.

The chain carries TRBV7-2 and TRBJ1-5, with unresolved D. V lost 1 base, J lost 3 bases, and 10 bases lay in between. CDR3 size: 15 residues. In germline, CDR1 is SGHTA, CDR2 FQGNSA. The CDR3: CASSLGSGTNQPQHF. CDR3 DNA: TGTGCCAGCAGCTTAGGGAGCGGTACCAATCAGCCCCAGCATTTT.

In this sample, this clonotype turned up a few times. The chain uses TRBV6-5 and TRBJ2-1; the D gene is possibly TRBD1 (5 bases). This CDR3 is built from 14 residues. Germline V CDR1 and CDR2: MNHEY, SVGAGI. V was pared by 2 bases and J by 7 bases, with 12 bases between. As DNA, the CDR3 is TGTGCCAGCAGTTACGGCTGGCAGGGAAATGAGCAGTTCTTC. This encodes CASSYGWQGNEQFF.

The V gene is TRBV7-2, the J gene TRBJ2-7; D unclear. The J call is uncertain, as TRBJ2-5 better fits the DNA end. Germline V gene lookup returns CDR1 SGHTA and CDR2 FQGNSA. The CDR3 spans 15 residues. The CDR3 DNA is TGTGCCAGCAGCTTAGAAGGCGCGTTGCTTGTGACCCAGTACTTC. Translation gives CASSLEGALLVTQYF.

This chain joins TRBV10-1 and TRBJ1-4; no clear D. Germline V CDR1 and CDR2: WNHNN, SYGVQD (reference sequence). This CDR3 region has 18 residues. The V gene lost 0 bases and the J gene lost 0 bases, with 14 bases spanning the gap. Here the CDR3 DNA reads TGCGCCAGCAGTGAGTCGGGAAGCGCGCTATCAACTAATGAAAAACTGTTTTTT. This translates into CASSESGSALSTNEKLFF.

The chain carries TRBV12-3 or TRBV12-4 and TRBJ1-5; D perhaps matches TRBD1 (5 bases). This CDR3 is 14 amino acids long. Deletions cut 2 bases from V and 6 bases from J, with 11 bases between. CDR3 protein: CASSLRGTGQPQHF. The CDR3 DNA reads TGTGCCAGCAGTTTAAGGGGCACGGGTCAGCCCCAGCATTTT.

A few counts support this clonotype. The J gene is TRBJ1-2, the V gene TRBV4-1; no firm D call. There are 12 residues in the CDR3. In germline, CDR1 is MGHRA, CDR2 YSYEKL. The V and J ends lost 2 bases and 7 bases respectively, with 8 bases between them. The CDR3 protein is CASSQLGSGYTF. The CDR3 nucleotides are TGCGCCAGCAGCCAATTAGGATCTGGCTACACCTTC.

The DNA for the CDR3 is TGTGCCAGCAGCGGGAATTTTGGGACCTACGAGCAGTACTTC. Encoded protein: CASSGNFGTYEQYF. The V call is TRBV28, the J call TRBJ2-7; TRBD2 is a possible D gene (5 bases). V lost 6 bases and J 2 bases, leaving 14 bases between the germline ends. This CDR3 contains 14 residues. Germline values: CDR1 MDHEN, CDR2 SYDVKM.

This clonotype has more than one count but fewer than ten. The chain has TRBV29-1 and TRBJ2-5; no clear D. The germline V and J ends were trimmed by 4 bases and 4 bases, with 13 bases remaining between them. Germline V gene data show CDR1 as SQVTM and CDR2 as ANQGSEA. The CDR3 has 13 residues. CDR3 sequence: CSVVLGFGETQYF. In DNA, the CDR3 is TGCAGCGTTGTATTGGGTTTCGGAGAGACCCAGTACTTC.

This chain uses TRBV4-1 with TRBJ2-3; D gene uncertain. The germline V gene encodes CDR1 MGHRA and CDR2 YSYEKL. V lost 2 bases and J 3 bases, leaving 15 bases between the germline ends. This CDR3 spans 16 amino acids. CDR3 DNA sequence: TGCGCCAGCAGCCAATTTAACATGGGCAGAACAGATACGCAGTATTTT. It yields the protein CASSQFNMGRTDTQYF.

This chain uses TRBV7-2 with TRBJ2-3; D is possibly TRBD1 (6 bases). The germline V gene has CDR1 SGHTA and CDR2 FQGNSA. CDR3 length: 14 amino acids. The ends were cut back, 7 bases at V and 4 bases at J, with 15 bases in the middle. CDR3 bases: TGTGCCAGCACCTATCGAGCAGGGGCAGATACGCAGTATTTT. It yields the protein CASTYRAGADTQYF. The full variable domain, completed using reference TRBV7-2 and TRBJ2-3, is GAGVSQSPSNKVTEKGKDVELRCDPISGHTALYWYRQSLGQGLEFLIYFQGNSAPDKSGLPSDRFSAERTGGSVSTLTIQRTQQEDSAVYLCASTYRAGADTQYFGPGTRLTVL.